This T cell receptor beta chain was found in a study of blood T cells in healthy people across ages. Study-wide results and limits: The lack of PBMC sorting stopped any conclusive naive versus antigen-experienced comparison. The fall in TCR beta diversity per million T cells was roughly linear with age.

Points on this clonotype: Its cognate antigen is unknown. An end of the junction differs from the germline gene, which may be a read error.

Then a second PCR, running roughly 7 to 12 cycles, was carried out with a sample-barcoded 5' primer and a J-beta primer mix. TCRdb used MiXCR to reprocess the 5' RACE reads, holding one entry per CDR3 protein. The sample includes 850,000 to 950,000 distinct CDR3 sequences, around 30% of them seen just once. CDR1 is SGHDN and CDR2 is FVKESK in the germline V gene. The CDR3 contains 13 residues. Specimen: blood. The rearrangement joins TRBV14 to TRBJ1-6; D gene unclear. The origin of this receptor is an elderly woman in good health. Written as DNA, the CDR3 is TGTGCCAGCAGCCAAGATGGGTTTTCACCCCCCCACTTT. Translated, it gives CASSQDGFSPPHF. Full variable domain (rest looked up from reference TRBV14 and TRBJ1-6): EAGVTQFPSHSVIEKGQTVTLRCDPISGHDNLYWYRRVMGKEIKFLLHFVKESKQDESGMPNNRFLAERTGGTYSTLKVQPAELEDSGVYFCASSQDGFSPPHFGNGTRLTVT.